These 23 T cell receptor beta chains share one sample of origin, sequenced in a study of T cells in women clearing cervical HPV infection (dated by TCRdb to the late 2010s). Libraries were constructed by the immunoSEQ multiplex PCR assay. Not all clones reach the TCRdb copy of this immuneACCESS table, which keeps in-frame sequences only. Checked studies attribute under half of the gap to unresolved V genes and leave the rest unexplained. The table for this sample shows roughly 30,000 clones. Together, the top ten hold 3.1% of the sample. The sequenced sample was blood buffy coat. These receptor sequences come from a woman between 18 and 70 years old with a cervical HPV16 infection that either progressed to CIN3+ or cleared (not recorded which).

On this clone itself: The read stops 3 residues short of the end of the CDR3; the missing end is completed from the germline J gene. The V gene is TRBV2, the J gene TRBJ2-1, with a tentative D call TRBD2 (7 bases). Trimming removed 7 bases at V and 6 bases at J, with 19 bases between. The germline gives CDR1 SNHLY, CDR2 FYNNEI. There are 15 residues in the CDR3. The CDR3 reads CASTQRGGLTNEQFF. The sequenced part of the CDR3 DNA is TGTGCCAGCACCCAAAGGGGGGGACTTACCAATGAG.

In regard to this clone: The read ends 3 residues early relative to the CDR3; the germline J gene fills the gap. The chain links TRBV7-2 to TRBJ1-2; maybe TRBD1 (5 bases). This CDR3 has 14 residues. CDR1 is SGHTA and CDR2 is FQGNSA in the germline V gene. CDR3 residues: CASATSGGKDTYTF. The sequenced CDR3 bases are TGTGCCAGCGCCACTAGCGGGGGGAAGGATACC.

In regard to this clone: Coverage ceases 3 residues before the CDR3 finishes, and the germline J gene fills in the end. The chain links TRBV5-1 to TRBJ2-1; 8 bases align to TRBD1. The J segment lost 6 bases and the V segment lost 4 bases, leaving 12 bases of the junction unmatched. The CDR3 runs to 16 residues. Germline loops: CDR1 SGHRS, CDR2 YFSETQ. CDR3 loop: CASSTWTGRLSNEQFF. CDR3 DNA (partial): TGCGCCAGCAGCACCTGGACAGGGAGGCTATCCAATGAG.

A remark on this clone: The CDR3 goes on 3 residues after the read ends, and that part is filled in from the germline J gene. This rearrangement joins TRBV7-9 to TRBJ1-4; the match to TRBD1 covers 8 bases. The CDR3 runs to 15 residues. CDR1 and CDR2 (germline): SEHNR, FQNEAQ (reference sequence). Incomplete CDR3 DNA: TGTGCCAGCAGCCCACGGACAGGGAAGAATTCACCA. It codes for CASSPRTGKNSP. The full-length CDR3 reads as CASSPRTGKNSPLFF. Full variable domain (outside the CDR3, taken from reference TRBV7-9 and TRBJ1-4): DTGVSQNPRHKITKRGQNVTFRCDPISEHNRLYWYRQTLGQGPEFLTYFQNEAQLEKSRLLSDRFSAERPKGSFSTLEIQRTEQGDSAMYLCASSPRTGKNSPLFFGSGTQLSVL.

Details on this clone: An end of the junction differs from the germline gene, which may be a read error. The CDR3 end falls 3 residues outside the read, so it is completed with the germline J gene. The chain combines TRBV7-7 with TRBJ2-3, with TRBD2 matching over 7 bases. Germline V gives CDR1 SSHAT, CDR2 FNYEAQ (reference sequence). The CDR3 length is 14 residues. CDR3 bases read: TGTGCTAGCAGCCTGGCGGGGGAGAGGGAGGCG. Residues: CASSLAGEREA. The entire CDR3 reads CASSLAGEREAQYF.

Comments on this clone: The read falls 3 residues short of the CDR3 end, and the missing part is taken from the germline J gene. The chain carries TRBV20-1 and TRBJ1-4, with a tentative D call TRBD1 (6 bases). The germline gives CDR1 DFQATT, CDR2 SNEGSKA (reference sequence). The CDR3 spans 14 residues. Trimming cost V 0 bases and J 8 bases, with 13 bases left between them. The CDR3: CSAREWGTSEKLFF. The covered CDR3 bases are TGCAGTGCTAGAGAGTGGGGGACATCCGAAAAA.

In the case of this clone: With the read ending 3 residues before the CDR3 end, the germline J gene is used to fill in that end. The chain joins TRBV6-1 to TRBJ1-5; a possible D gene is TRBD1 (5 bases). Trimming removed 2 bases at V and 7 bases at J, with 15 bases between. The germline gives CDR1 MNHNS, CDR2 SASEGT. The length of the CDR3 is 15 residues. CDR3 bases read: TGTGCCAGCAGTGAACCGGGACTTTTAGGACAGCCC. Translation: CASSEPGLLGQP. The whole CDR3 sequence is CASSEPGLLGQPQHF.

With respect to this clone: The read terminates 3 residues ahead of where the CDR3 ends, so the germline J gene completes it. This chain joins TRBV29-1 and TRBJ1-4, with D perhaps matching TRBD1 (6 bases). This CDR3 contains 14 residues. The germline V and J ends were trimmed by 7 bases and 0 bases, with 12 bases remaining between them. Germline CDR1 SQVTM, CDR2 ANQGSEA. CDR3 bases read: TGCAGCGCTTTGCGGGACACAACTAATGAAAAA. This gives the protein CSALRDTTNEK. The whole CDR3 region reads CSALRDTTNEKLFF.

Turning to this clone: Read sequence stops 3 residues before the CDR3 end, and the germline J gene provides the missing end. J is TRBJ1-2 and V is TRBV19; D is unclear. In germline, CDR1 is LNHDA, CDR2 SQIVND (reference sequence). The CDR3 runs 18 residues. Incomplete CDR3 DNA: TGTGCCAGTTCAGGCTACGCGGAGCTTCCACTAGCCAAAAACATC. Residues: CASSGYAELPLAKNI. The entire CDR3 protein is CASSGYAELPLAKNIYTF.

CDR3 bases read: TGTGCCAGCAGTTCTACGCGGGGCGCCTCGAACACTGAA. Its protein is CASSSTRGASNTE. The full CDR3 protein is CASSSTRGASNTEAFF. The chain employs TRBV7-6 and TRBJ1-1; maybe TRBD1 (5 bases). The sequenced fragment ends 3 residues before the CDR3 boundary, so the rest is inferred from the germline J gene. Trimming took off 6 bases at V and 1 base at J, with 18 bases between the two ends. Germline V gene sequence: CDR1 SGHVS, CDR2 FNYEAQ. The CDR3 sequence is 16 residues long.

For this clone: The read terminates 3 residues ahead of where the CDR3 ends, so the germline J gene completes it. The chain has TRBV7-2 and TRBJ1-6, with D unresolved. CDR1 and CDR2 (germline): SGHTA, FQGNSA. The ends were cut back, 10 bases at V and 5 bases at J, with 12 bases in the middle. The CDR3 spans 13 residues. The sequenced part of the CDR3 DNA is TGTGCCACCCGGGTTTCACATAATTCACCC. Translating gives CATRVSHNSP. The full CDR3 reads CATRVSHNSPLHF.

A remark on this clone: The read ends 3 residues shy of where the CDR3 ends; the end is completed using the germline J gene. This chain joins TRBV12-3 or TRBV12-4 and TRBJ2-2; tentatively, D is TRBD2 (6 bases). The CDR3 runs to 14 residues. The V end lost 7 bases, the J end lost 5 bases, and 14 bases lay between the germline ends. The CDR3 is CASNWGEGTGELFF. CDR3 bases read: TGTGCCAGCAATTGGGGGGAAGGAACCGGGGAG.

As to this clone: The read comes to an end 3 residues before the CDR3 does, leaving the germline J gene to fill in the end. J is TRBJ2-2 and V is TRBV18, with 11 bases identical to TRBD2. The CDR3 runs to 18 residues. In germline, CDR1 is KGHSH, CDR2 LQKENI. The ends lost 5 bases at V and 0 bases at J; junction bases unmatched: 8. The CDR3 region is CASSITGLAAANTGELFF. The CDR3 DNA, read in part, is TGTGCCAGCTCAATCACGGGACTAGCGGCAGCGAACACCGGGGAG.

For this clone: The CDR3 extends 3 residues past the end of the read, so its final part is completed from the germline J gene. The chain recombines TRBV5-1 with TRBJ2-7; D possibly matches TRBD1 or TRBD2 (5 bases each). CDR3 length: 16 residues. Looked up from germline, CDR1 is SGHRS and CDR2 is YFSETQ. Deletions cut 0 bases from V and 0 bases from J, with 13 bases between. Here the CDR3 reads CASSLGGASSSYEQYF. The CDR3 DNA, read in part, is TGCGCCAGCAGCTTGGGAGGGGCCTCAAGCTCCTACGAG. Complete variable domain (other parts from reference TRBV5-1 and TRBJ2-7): KAGVTQTPRYLIKTRGQQVTLSCSPISGHRSVSWYQQTPGQGLQFLFEYFSETQRNKGNFPGRFSGRQFSNSRSEMNVSTLELGDSALYLCASSLGGASSSYEQYFGPGTRLTVT.

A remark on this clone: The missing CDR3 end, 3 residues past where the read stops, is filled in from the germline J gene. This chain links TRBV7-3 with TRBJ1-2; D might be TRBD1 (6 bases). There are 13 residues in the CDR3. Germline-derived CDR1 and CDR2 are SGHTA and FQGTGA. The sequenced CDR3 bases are TGTGCCAGCAGCATTACAGGGACAAGTACC. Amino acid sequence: CASSITGTST. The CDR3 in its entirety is CASSITGTSTYTF.

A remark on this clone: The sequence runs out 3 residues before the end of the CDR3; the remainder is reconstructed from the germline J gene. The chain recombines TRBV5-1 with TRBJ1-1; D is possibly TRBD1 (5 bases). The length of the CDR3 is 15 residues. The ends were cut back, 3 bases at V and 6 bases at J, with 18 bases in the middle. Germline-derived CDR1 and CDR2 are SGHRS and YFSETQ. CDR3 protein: CASSSGSHQGAEAFF. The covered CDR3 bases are TGCGCCAGCAGCTCAGGGTCCCACCAAGGCGCTGAA.

CDR3 DNA (partial): TGCGCCAGCAGCATCGGGACAGCAATTTCCTATGGC. This translates into CASSIGTAISYG. The CDR3, in full, reads CASSIGTAISYGYTF. This sequence joins TRBV5-1 and TRBJ1-2; 7 nucleotides match TRBD1. The read terminates 3 residues before the CDR3 end, so the remaining end is supplied by the germline J gene. CDR1 and CDR2 (germline): SGHRS, YFSETQ. The CDR3 is made up of 15 amino acids. V lost 4 bases and J lost 4; bases outside the gene matches: 10.

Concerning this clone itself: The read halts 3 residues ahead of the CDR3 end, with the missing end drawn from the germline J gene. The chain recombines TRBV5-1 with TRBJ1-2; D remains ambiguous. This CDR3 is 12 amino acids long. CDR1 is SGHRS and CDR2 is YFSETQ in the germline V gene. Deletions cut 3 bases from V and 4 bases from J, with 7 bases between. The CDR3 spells CASSSNSYGYTF. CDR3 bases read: TGCGCCAGCAGCTCTAACAGCTATGGC.

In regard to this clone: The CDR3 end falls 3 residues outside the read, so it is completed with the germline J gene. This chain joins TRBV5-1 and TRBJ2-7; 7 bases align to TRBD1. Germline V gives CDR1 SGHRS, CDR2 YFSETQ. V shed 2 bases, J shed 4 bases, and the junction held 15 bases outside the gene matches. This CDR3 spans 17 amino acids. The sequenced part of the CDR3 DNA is TGCGCCAGCAGCTTAGGGGGTGAGGGGGCTATCGGATACGAG. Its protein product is CASSLGGEGAIGYE. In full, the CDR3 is CASSLGGEGAIGYEQYF.

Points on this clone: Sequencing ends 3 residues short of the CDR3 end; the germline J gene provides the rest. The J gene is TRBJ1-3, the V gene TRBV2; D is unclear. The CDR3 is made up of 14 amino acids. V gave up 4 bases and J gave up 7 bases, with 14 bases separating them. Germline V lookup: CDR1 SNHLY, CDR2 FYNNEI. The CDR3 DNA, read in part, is TGTGCCAGCAGTGGGCCGAACCCCTTGAACACC. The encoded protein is CASSGPNPLNT. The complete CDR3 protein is CASSGPNPLNTIYF.

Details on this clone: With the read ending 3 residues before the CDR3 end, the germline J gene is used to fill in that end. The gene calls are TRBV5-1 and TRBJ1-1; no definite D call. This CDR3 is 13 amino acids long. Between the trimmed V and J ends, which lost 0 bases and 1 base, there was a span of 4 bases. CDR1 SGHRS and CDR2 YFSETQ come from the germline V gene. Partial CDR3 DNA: TGCGCCAGCAGCTTGGCAGGGAACACTGAA. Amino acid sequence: CASSLAGNTE. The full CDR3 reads CASSLAGNTEAFF.

The part of the CDR3 DNA that was read is TGTGCCAGTAGCCCAGGGCCGGTTTATGGC. Translated: CASSPGPVYG. In full, the CDR3 is CASSPGPVYGYTF. The genes are TRBV19 and TRBJ1-2; D is possibly TRBD1 (5 bases). The read falls 3 residues short of the CDR3 end, and the missing part is taken from the germline J gene. The CDR3 extends over 13 amino acids. Per germline, CDR1 LNHDA and CDR2 SQIVND (reference sequence). V shed 6 bases and J shed 5 bases, with 13 bases lying between them.

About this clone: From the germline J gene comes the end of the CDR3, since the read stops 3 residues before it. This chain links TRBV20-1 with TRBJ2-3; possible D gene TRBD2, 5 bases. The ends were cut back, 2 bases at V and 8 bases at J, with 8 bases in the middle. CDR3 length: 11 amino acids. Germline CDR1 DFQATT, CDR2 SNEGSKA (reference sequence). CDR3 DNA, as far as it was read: TGCAGTGCTAGATCTCGGGGTACG. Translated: CSARSRGT. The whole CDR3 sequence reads CSARSRGTQYF.